The 29 T cell receptor beta chains presented below share a single source sample, sequenced in a study of blood T cell repertoires in COVID-19. The assay was immunoSEQ multiplex PCR, and TCRdb's table has in-frame clones only and misses some. Among roughly 170,000 clones listed, around 80% were seen once. The sequenced material came from PBMCs or T cells enriched from blood (not recorded which). Every receptor here comes from a man aged 45 to 65 who had recovered from COVID-19.

In its sample, this clone was seen a few times. The chain's CDR3 is CATSRDQGEKLFF. CDR3 nucleotide sequence: TGTGCCACCAGCAGAGATCAGGGGGAAAAACTGTTTTTT. V gene TRBV15 combines with J gene TRBJ1-4; a weak D match, TRBD1 (6 bases). This CDR3 is built from 13 residues. Germline V gene lookup returns CDR1 LNHNV and CDR2 YYDKDF (reference sequence). V was cut by 0 bases and J by 8 bases, with 7 bases left in between. The complete variable domain, with remaining parts taken from reference TRBV15 and TRBJ1-4, reads DAMVIQNPRYQVTQFGKPVTLSCSQTLNHNVMYWYQQKSSQAPKLLFHYYDKDFNNEADTPDNFQSRRPNTSFCFLDIRSPGLGDTAMYLCATSRDQGEKLFFGSGTQLSVL.

This chain links TRBV3-1 (or the pseudogene TRBV3-2) with TRBJ1-2; TRBD1 is a possible D gene (5 bases). Per the germline V gene, CDR1 is LGHDT and CDR2 is YNNKEL (reference sequence). Trimming took off 3 bases at V and 13 bases at J, with 18 bases between the two ends. The CDR3 runs to 13 residues. The chain's CDR3 is CASSHVDSPSSTF. CDR3 sequence (DNA): TGTGCCAGCAGCCATGTCGACAGCCCTTCGTCCACCTTC.

The chain couples TRBV4-1 to TRBJ2-7, with 7 bases fitting TRBD1. This CDR3 contains 14 residues. J gave up 6 bases and V 5 bases, and 10 bases lay outside the gene matches. Germline V gene data show CDR1 as MGHRA and CDR2 as YSYEKL. The chain's CDR3 is CASSTPDRAGEQYF. As DNA, the CDR3 is TGCGCCAGCAGCACTCCCGACAGGGCCGGCGAGCAGTACTTC.

The chain has TRBV10-3 and TRBJ1-2, with 7 positions matching TRBD1. V gave up 2 bases and J gave up 2 bases; unmatched junction bases: 5. This CDR3 is built from 15 residues. CDR1 is ENHRY and CDR2 is SYGVKD in the germline V gene. The chain's CDR3 is CAISERGQKNYGYTF. In DNA, the CDR3 is TGTGCCATCAGTGAGAGGGGACAGAAAAACTATGGCTACACCTTC.

V and J are TRBV7-9 and TRBJ1-5, with 11 nucleotides matching TRBD1. Germline CDR1 is SEHNR and CDR2 is FQNEAQ (reference sequence). The CDR3 totals 17 residues. V dropped 5 bases and J dropped 0; count of bases not matched to a gene: 6. The CDR3 is CASSKTGTGGSNQPQHF. The DNA for the CDR3 is TGTGCCAGCAGCAAAACCGGGACAGGGGGTAGCAATCAGCCCCAGCATTTT.

This chain joins TRBV12-3 or TRBV12-4 and TRBJ1-1; D ambiguous. The CDR3 has 13 amino acids. Trimming shortened V by 6 bases and J by 0 bases, and 8 bases separated the two germline ends. CDR3 loop: CASSQDMNTEAFF. The CDR3 nucleotides are TGTGCCAGCAGCCAAGACATGAACACTGAAGCTTTCTTT.

The rearrangement uses TRBV12-3 or TRBV12-4 and TRBJ1-1; no clear D. V lost 2 bases to trimming and J lost 5 bases, with 6 bases between them. CDR3 length equals 12 residues. As DNA, the CDR3 is TGTGCCAGCAGTTTATCGGTGACTGAAGCTTTCTTT. Translated, it gives CASSLSVTEAFF.

The V call is TRBV13, the J call TRBJ2-1; 13 bases map to TRBD2. Losses at the gene ends were 4 bases for V and 5 bases for J; bases not matched to a gene: 5. The CDR3 totals 16 residues. Germline V CDR1 and CDR2: PRHDT, FYEKMQ (reference sequence). CDR3 amino acids: CASSSLAGGKNNEQFF. The CDR3 region has the DNA TGTGCCAGCAGCTCACTAGCGGGGGGGAAAAACAATGAGCAGTTCTTC.

This clone was counted between two and nine times. The V gene is TRBV19, the J gene TRBJ1-5; D ambiguous. The CDR3 totals 16 residues. The germline gives CDR1 LNHDA, CDR2 SQIVND (reference sequence). With 0 bases removed from V and 0 bases from J, the gap between germline ends came to 9 bases. The CDR3 reads CASSIEGGTSNQPQHF. CDR3 nucleotides: TGTGCCAGTAGTATAGAAGGCGGCACTAGCAATCAGCCCCAGCATTTT.

This chain connects TRBV5-1 to TRBJ1-2, with 8 bases aligning to TRBD1. V shed 1 base, J shed 4 bases, and the junction held 6 bases outside the gene matches. Germline loops: CDR1 SGHRS, CDR2 YFSETQ. The CDR3 runs 15 residues. DNA of the CDR3: TGCGCCAGCAGCTTGACAGGGGGTATTTCCTATGGCTACACCTTC. Translating gives CASSLTGGISYGYTF.

V gene TRBV11-2 combines with J gene TRBJ1-2, with 7 bases aligning to TRBD1. The CDR3 loop spans 16 amino acids. Trimming removed 4 bases from V and 2 bases from J; junction bases left unmatched: 10. The V gene's germline CDR1 is SGHAT and CDR2 FQNNGV. The DNA for the CDR3 is TGTGCCAGCAGCTCCCTTGGGACAGATTACAACTATGGCTACACCTTC. This sequence encodes CASSSLGTDYNYGYTF.

This clone came up a few times. The CDR3 nucleotides are TGCGCCAGCAGACAAGACTCTAACTATGGCTACACCTTC. The encoded protein is CASRQDSNYGYTF. The rearrangement uses TRBV5-1 and TRBJ1-2; D is unresolved. This CDR3 is built from 13 residues. Germline-derived CDR1 and CDR2 are SGHRS and YFSETQ. Trimming removed 5 bases at V and 0 bases at J, with 8 bases between.

In DNA, the CDR3 is TGTGCCAGCAGTTTGCAGTTGGGCAGCCATAATTCACCCCTCCACTTT. Translated: CASSLQLGSHNSPLHF. The chain is built from TRBV6-6 and TRBJ1-6; D is ambiguous. The CDR3 is made up of 16 amino acids. Germline CDR1 is MNHNY and CDR2 is SVGAGI (reference sequence). V was clipped by 4 bases and J by 5 bases, with 15 bases between them.

The chain carries TRBV27 and TRBJ2-3; 10 positions agree with TRBD2. This CDR3 contains 16 residues. Germline V gives CDR1 MNHEY, CDR2 SMNVEV (reference sequence). J was trimmed by 5 bases and V by 4 bases; bases with no gene match: 9. The CDR3 is CASSSPLAGAGDTQYF. The CDR3 DNA reads TGTGCCAGCAGTTCCCCGCTAGCGGGGGCAGGAGATACGCAGTATTTT.

CDR3 amino acids: CASRSGRAYNEQFF. The CDR3 bases are TGTGCCAGCAGGAGCGGGCGGGCCTACAATGAGCAGTTCTTC. The rearrangement uses TRBV27 and TRBJ2-1, with a weak D call TRBD2 (6 bases). This CDR3 is built from 14 residues. In germline, CDR1 is MNHEY, CDR2 SMNVEV (reference sequence). Trimming removed 6 bases from V and 2 bases from J, with 11 bases in between.

The chain couples TRBV5-8 to TRBJ1-5, with 9 bases that match TRBD1. J lost 6 bases, V lost 3 bases, and 7 bases had no gene match. Germline values: CDR1 SGHTS, CDR2 YDEGEE. The CDR3 covers 15 residues. The CDR3: CASSSTGGRGQPQHF. The CDR3 bases are TGTGCCAGCAGCTCCACAGGGGGCCGGGGTCAGCCCCAGCATTTT.

In its sample, this clone was seen once. This rearrangement joins TRBV4-3 to TRBJ2-1, with 11 nucleotides matching TRBD2. This CDR3 is 17 amino acids long. J gave up 4 bases and V 1 base, and 6 bases lay outside the gene matches. Germline CDR1 is LGHNA and CDR2 is YSLEER. CDR3 sequence reads: CASSQGLAGGMYNEQFF. The CDR3 bases are TGCGCCAGCAGCCAAGGGCTAGCGGGGGGAATGTACAATGAGCAGTTCTTC.

This clone was found a few times. The V gene is TRBV7-2, the J gene TRBJ1-1, with D perhaps TRBD1 (5 bases). CDR3 length equals 11 residues. CDR1 is SGHTA and CDR2 is FQGNSA in the germline V gene. V lost 11 bases and J lost 1, with 8 bases in between. The CDR3 region has the DNA TGTGCCTGCGGACAGAACACTGAAGCTTTCTTT. It specifies CACGQNTEAFF.

The chain combines TRBV9 with TRBJ2-2; tentative D call: TRBD1 (6 bases). V was trimmed by 6 bases and J by 3 bases, leaving 18 bases between them. CDR1 is SGDLS, CDR2 YYNGEE, per germline. This CDR3 has 16 amino acids. DNA of the CDR3: TGTGCCAGCACTAAAGGGAGACAGGCGTACACCGGGGAGCTGTTTTTT. It is translated as CASTKGRQAYTGELFF.

The J gene is TRBJ2-3, the V gene TRBV30; perhaps TRBD1 as D (6 bases). From germline, CDR1 is GTSNPN and CDR2 SVGIG (reference sequence). V shed 2 bases and J shed 2 bases, with 17 bases lying between them. The CDR3 sequence is 16 residues long. The DNA for the CDR3 is TGTGCCTGGAGTCCGGGACAACCAGGATACACAGATACGCAGTATTTT. Translated: CAWSPGQPGYTDTQYF. Full variable domain (missing parts from reference TRBV30 and TRBJ2-3): SQTIHQWPATLVQPVGSPLSLECTVEGTSNPNLYWYRQAAGRGLQLLFYSVGIGQISSEVPQNLSASRPQDRQFILSSKKLLLSDSGFYLCAWSPGQPGYTDTQYFGPGTRLTVL.

The rearrangement uses TRBV20-1 and TRBJ1-4; 7 bases line up with TRBD1. The V segment lost 3 bases and the J segment 15 bases; nucleotides outside the gene matches: 7. This CDR3 comprises 11 residues. The V gene's germline CDR1 is DFQATT and CDR2 SNEGSKA (reference sequence). The chain's CDR3 is CSASAGQSLFF. The CDR3 bases are TGCAGTGCTAGTGCGGGACAGAGCTTGTTTTTT.

The chain joins TRBV7-2 to TRBJ1-6, with D possibly TRBD1 on 5 matching bases. The germline CDR1 and CDR2 sequences are SGHTA and FQGNSA. Between the trimmed V and J ends, which lost 0 bases and 8 bases, there was a span of 5 bases. The CDR3 has 13 amino acids. The CDR3, as DNA: TGTGCCAGCAGCTTAGCCAGGGATTCACCCCTCCACTTT. Its translation is CASSLARDSPLHF.

The V call is TRBV5-1, the J call TRBJ1-2; D perhaps matches TRBD1 (5 bases). The V end lost 1 base, the J end lost 8 bases, and 15 bases lay between the germline ends. Germline CDR1 is SGHRS and CDR2 is YFSETQ. The CDR3 runs to 14 residues. The CDR3 DNA reads as TGCGCCAGCAGCTTGAGTAGGGGCGCGGAGGGCTACACCTTC. Protein sequence: CASSLSRGAEGYTF. The variable domain in full, with the rest retrieved from reference TRBV5-1 and TRBJ1-2, is KAGVTQTPRYLIKTRGQQVTLSCSPISGHRSVSWYQQTPGQGLQFLFEYFSETQRNKGNFPGRFSGRQFSNSRSEMNVSTLELGDSALYLCASSLSRGAEGYTFGSGTRLTVV.

This chain uses TRBV7-8 with TRBJ2-3; 14 bases are shared with TRBD2. Germline CDR1 is SGHVS and CDR2 is FQNEAQ. V lost 6 bases and J lost 2; bases outside the gene matches: 4. The CDR3 extends over 16 amino acids. This chain's CDR3 is CASRLGLAGVTDTQYF. The DNA for the CDR3 is TGTGCCAGCAGGCTGGGACTAGCGGGGGTCACAGATACGCAGTATTTT.

This chain connects TRBV14 to TRBJ2-7; 9 positions agree with TRBD1. The ends lost 5 bases at V and 2 bases at J; junction bases unmatched: 4. The V gene's germline CDR1 is SGHDN and CDR2 FVKESK. The CDR3 is 14 residues long. The CDR3 here is CASSLTGGTYEQYF. CDR3 coding DNA: TGTGCCAGCAGCTTGACAGGGGGGACCTACGAGCAGTACTTC.

The chain carries TRBV5-6 and TRBJ1-2; D perhaps matches TRBD1 (5 bases). The CDR3 spans 12 residues. Germline V gene lookup returns CDR1 SGHDT and CDR2 YYEEEE. V lost 4 bases to trimming and J lost 5 bases, with 9 bases between them. This chain's CDR3 is CASSRRQYGYTF. CDR3 DNA: TGTGCCAGCAGCCGCAGACAGTATGGCTACACCTTC.

V gene TRBV7-3 combines with J gene TRBJ2-2; D possibly corresponds to TRBD2 (6 bases). The CDR3 covers 14 residues. Per germline, CDR1 SGHTA and CDR2 FQGTGA. V lost 4 bases, J lost 6 bases, and 12 bases lay in between. The CDR3 bases are TGTGCCAGCAGCTACCTGGGGGGTCCCGGGGAGCTGTTTTTT. This encodes CASSYLGGPGELFF.

This sequence joins TRBV2 and TRBJ2-6, with D maybe TRBD2 (5 bases). The CDR3 loop spans 17 amino acids. Trimming left V 7 bases short and J 0 bases short, with 16 bases between. Germline CDR1 and CDR2: SNHLY and FYNNEI. CDR3 nucleotides: TGTGCCAGCACCGCGAGGGAGCCGCACTCTGGGGCCAACGTCCTGACTTTC. Encoded protein: CASTAREPHSGANVLTF. Full variable domain (remainder filled in from reference TRBV2 and TRBJ2-6): EPEVTQTPSHQVTQMGQEVILRCVPISNHLYFYWYRQILGQKVEFLVSFYNNEISEKSEIFDDQFSVERPDGSNFTLKIRSTKLEDSAMYFCASTAREPHSGANVLTFGAGSRLTVL.

V and J are TRBV6-5 and TRBJ2-7; 9 nucleotides match TRBD1. In germline, CDR1 is MNHEY, CDR2 SVGAGI. V lost 4 bases and J lost 2; bases outside the gene matches: 6. The CDR3 extends over 15 amino acids. The CDR3 spells CASSSPGQGTYEQYF. The CDR3 coding sequence is TGTGCCAGCAGTTCCCCGGGACAGGGCACCTACGAGCAGTACTTC.